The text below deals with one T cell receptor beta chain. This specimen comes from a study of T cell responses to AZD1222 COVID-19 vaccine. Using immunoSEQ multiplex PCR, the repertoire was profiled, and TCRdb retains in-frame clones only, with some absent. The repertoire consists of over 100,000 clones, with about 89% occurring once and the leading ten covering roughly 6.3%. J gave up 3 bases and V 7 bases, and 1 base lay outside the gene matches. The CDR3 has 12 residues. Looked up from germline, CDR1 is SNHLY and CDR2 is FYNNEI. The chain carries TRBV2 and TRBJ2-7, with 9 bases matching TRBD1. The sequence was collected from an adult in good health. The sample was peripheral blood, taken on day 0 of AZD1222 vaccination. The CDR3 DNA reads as TGTGCCAGCACGGACAGGGGCTACGAGCAGTACTTC. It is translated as CASTDRGYEQYF. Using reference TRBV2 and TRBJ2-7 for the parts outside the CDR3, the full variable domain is EPEVTQTPSHQVTQMGQEVILRCVPISNHLYFYWYRQILGQKVEFLVSFYNNEISEKSEIFDDQFSVERPDGSNFTLKIRSTKLEDSAMYFCASTDRGYEQYFGPGTRLTVT.